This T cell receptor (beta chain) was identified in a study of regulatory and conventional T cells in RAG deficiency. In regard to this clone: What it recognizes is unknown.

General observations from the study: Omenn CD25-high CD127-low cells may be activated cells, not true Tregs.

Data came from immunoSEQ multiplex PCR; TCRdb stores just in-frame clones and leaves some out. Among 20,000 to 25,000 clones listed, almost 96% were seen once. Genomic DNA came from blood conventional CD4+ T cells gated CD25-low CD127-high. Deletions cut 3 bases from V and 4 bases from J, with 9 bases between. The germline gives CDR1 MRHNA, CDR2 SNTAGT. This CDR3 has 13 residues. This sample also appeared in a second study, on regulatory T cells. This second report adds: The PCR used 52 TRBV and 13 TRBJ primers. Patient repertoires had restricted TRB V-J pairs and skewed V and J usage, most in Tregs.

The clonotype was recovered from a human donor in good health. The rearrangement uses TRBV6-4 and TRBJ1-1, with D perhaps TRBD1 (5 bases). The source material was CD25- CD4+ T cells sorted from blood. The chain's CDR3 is CASSEGEGTEAFF. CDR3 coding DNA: TGTGCCAGCAGTGAAGGGGAGGGCACTGAAGCTTTCTTT.